The clone carrying this T cell receptor beta chain was seen a handful of times. The data derive from a study of cytomegalovirus exposure and HLA in healthy donors. This CDR3 region has 14 residues. The V gene lost 5 bases and the J gene lost 2 bases, with 10 bases spanning the gap. Germline V gene data show CDR1 as MDHEN and CDR2 as SYDVKM. Amplification used 60 Vbeta primers and 13 Jbeta primers. The table came from immunoSEQ multiplex PCR; TCRdb's copy has only in-frame clones and leaves some out. In the table there are about 130,000 clones, 80% of which are singletons. The clonotype was recovered from a man aged 35-49 years in good health and CMV-seronegative. Specimen: PBMCs. V is TRBV28 and J is TRBJ1-3, with TRBD1 as a possible D gene (6 bases). CDR3 in DNA: TGTGCCAGCAGTCCGGGACACACTGGAAACACCATATATTTT. Its translation is CASSPGHTGNTIYF. Filled out from reference TRBV28 and TRBJ1-3, the complete variable domain reads DVKVTQSSRYLVKRTGEKVFLECVQDMDHENMFWYRQDPGLGLRLIYFSYDVKMKEKGDIPEGYSVSREKKERFSLILESASTNQTSMYLCASSPGHTGNTIYFGEGSWLTVV.